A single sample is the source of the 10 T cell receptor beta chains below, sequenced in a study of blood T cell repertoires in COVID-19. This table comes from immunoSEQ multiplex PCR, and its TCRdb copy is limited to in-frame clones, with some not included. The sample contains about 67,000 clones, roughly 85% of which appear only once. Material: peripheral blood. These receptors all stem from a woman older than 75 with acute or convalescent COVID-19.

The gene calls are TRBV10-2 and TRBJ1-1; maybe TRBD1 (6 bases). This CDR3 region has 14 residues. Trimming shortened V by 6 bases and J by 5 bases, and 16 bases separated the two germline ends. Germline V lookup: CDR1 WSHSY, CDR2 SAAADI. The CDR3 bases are TGCGCCAGCAGGTCTCAACAGGGAGGGACTGAAGCTTTCTTT. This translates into CASRSQQGGTEAFF.

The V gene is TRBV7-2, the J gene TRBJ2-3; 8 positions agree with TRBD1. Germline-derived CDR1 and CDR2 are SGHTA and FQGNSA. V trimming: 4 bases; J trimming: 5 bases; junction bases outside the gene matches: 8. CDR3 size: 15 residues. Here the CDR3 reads CASSSGQVAGDTQYF. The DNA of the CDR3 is TGTGCCAGCAGCTCGGGACAGGTGGCTGGAGATACGCAGTATTTT.

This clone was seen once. Here the CDR3 reads CASRLDGTLGELFF. The CDR3 DNA is TGCGCCAGCAGGTTGGACGGGACACTCGGGGAGCTGTTTTTT. The chain joins TRBV10-1 to TRBJ2-2, with D possibly TRBD1 on 6 matching bases. There are 14 residues in the CDR3. In germline, CDR1 is WNHNN, CDR2 SYGVQD (reference sequence). V was shortened by 6 bases and J by 7 bases, with 15 bases between the two germline ends.

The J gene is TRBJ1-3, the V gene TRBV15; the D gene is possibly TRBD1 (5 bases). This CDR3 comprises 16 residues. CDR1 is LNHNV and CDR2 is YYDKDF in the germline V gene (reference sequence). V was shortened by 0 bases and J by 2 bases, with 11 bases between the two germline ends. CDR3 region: CATSRDHPGAGNTIYF. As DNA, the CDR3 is TGTGCCACCAGCAGAGATCATCCGGGGGCTGGAAACACCATATATTTT.

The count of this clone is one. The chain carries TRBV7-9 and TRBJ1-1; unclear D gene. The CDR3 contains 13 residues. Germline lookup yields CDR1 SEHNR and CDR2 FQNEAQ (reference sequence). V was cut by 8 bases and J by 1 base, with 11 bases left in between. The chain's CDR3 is CASRTAWNTEAFF. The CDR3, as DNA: TGTGCCAGCCGCACCGCGTGGAACACTGAAGCTTTCTTT.

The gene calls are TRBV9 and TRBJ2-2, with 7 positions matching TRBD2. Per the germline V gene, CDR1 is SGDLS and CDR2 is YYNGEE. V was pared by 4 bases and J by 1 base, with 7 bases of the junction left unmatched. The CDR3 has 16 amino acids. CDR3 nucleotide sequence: TGTGCCAGCAGCATAAGACTAGCTATGAACACCGGGGAGCTGTTTTTT. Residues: CASSIRLAMNTGELFF.

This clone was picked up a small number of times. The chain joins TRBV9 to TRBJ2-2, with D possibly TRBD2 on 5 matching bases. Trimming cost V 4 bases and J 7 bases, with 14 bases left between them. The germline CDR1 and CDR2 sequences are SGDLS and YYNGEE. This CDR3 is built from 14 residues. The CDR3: CASSPTSGIGELFF. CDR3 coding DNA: TGTGCCAGCAGCCCGACCTCGGGAATCGGGGAGCTGTTTTTT.

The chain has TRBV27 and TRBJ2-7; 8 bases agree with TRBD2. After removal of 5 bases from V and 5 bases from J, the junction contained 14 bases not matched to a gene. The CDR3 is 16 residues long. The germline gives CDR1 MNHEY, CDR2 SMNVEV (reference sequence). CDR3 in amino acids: CASSLKPGGQGHEQYF. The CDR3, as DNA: TGTGCCAGCAGTCTGAAACCGGGGGGGCAGGGCCACGAGCAGTACTTC.

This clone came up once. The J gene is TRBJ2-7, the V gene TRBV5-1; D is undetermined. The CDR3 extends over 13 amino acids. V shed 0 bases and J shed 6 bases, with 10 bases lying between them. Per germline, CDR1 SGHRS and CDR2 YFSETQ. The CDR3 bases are TGCGCCAGCAGCTTGGCGGCAGGCCCCGAGCAGTACTTC. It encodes CASSLAAGPEQYF.

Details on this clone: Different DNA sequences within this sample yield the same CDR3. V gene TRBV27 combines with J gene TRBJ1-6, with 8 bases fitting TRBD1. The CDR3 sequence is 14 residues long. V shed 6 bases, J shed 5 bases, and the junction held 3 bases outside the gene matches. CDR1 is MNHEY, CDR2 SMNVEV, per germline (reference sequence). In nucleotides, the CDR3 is TGTGCCAGCAGCCCGGACAGGGATAATTCACCCCTCCACTTT. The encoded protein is CASSPDRDNSPLHF.